This T cell receptor beta chain was recorded in a study of blood T cell repertoires in COVID-19. On the study more broadly: The United States, Italy and Spain supplied acute and convalescent COVID-19 samples.

Authors' processing steps: By means of reference gene primer amplification, nucleated cell counts were estimated. Using immunoSEQ multiplex PCR, the repertoire was profiled, and TCRdb retains in-frame clones only, with some absent. The D gene and trimming were derived from the DNA, and the V and J assignments and clone size from that table. The table lists over 10,000 clones, over 70% of them singletons. V was clipped by 0 bases and J by 4 bases; unmatched bases: 4. The CDR3 spans 16 residues. Germline-derived CDR1 and CDR2 are SEHNR and FQNEAQ (reference sequence). The sequence derives from a man older than 75 with acute or convalescent COVID-19. The rearrangement uses TRBV7-9 and TRBJ1-1; 11 nucleotides align to TRBD1. The source material was peripheral blood. The chain's CDR3 is CASSLADRGLVTEAFF. CDR3 DNA: TGTGCCAGCAGCTTAGCGGACAGGGGGCTTGTCACTGAAGCTTTCTTT.